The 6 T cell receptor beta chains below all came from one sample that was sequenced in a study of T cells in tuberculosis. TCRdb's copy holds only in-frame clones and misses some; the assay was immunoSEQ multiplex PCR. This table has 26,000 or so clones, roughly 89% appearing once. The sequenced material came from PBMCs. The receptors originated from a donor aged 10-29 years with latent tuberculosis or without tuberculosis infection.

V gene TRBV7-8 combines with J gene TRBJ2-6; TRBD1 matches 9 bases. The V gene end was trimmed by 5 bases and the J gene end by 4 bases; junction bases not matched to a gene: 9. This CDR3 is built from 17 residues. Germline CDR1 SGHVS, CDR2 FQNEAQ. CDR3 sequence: CASSLQGARSGANVLTF. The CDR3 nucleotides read TGTGCCAGCAGCCTACAGGGGGCTAGGTCAGGGGCCAACGTCCTGACTTTC. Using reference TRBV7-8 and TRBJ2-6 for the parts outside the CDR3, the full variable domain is GAGVSQSPRYKVAKRGQDVALRCDPISGHVSLFWYQQALGQGPEFLTYFQNEAQLDKSGLPSDRFFAERPEGSVSTLKIQRTQQEDSAVYLCASSLQGARSGANVLTFGAGSRLTVL.

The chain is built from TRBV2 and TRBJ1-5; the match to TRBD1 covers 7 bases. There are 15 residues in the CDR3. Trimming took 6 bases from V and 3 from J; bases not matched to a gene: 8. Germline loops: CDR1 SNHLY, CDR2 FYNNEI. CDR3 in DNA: TGTGCCAGCAGACCGAGCCAGGGGGTCAATCAGCCCCAGCATTTT. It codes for CASRPSQGVNQPQHF.

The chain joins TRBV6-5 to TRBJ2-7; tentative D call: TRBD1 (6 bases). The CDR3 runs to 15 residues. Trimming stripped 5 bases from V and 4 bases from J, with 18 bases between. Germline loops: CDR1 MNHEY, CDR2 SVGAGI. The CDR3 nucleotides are TGTGCCAGCAGTAACCTAGGACAGCGGCTTTACGAGCAGTACTTC. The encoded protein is CASSNLGQRLYEQYF.

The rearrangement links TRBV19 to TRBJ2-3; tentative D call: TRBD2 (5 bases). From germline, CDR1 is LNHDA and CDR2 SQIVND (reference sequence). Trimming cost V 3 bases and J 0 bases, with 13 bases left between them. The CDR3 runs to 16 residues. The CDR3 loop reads CASSILRAASTDTQYF. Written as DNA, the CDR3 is TGTGCCAGTAGTATTTTGAGGGCAGCGAGCACAGATACGCAGTATTTT.

The CDR3, as DNA: TGTGCCAGCAGGCTTGGAGCGGGGGACCTATACGAGCAGTACTTC. Residues: CASRLGAGDLYEQYF. The V gene is TRBV27, the J gene TRBJ2-7; 8 nucleotides agree with TRBD2. The CDR3 is made up of 15 amino acids. Germline V lookup: CDR1 MNHEY, CDR2 SMNVEV (reference sequence). Trimming at V came to 6 bases and at J to 4 bases, leaving 11 bases not matched to a gene.

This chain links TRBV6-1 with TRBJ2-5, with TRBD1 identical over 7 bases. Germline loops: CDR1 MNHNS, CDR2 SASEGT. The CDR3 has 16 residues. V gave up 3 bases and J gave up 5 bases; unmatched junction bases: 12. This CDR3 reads CASSDRTGGLGETQYF. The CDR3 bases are TGTGCCAGCAGTGATAGGACAGGCGGACTCGGGGAGACCCAGTACTTC.